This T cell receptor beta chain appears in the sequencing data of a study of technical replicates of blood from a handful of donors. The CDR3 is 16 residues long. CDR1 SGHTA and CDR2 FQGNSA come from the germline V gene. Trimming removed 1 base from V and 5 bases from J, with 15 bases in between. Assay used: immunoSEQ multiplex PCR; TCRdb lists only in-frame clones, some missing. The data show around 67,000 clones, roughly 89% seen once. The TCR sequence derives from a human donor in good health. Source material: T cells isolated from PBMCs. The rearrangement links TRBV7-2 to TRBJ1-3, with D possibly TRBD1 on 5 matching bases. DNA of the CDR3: TGTGCCAGCAGCTTAGATGGGGCAGGGATGAGAAACACCATATATTTT. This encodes CASSLDGAGMRNTIYF.